Detailed here is one T cell receptor beta chain. This specimen belongs to a study of blood T cell repertoires in COVID-19. Study-level background: From T cells, B-cell-depleted T cells, or PBMCs came the material, which was cDNA or gDNA.

Germline CDR1 SGHRS, CDR2 YFSETQ. The CDR3 has 19 amino acids. Trimming cost V 0 bases and J 2 bases, with 22 bases left between them. Per the authors' pipeline: Counts of nucleated cells, estimated from reference gene primer amplification, were obtained. Measured with immunoSEQ multiplex PCR; TCRdb has only the in-frame clones, and not every one. V, J and clone size derive from that table, while D and trimming were established from the DNA sequence. The repertoire holds 70,000 to 80,000 clones, with roughly 86% as singletons. The sequenced material came from peripheral blood. The genes are TRBV5-1 and TRBJ2-3, with D possibly being TRBD2 (7 bases). This receptor was identified in an older woman with acute or convalescent COVID-19. DNA for the CDR3: TGCGCCAGCAGCTTGGCCTCAGGTGGGGGGGCTTTCTTCACAGATACGCAGTATTTT. This sequence encodes CASSLASGGGAFFTDTQYF.